A single TCR beta chain is shown here with its context. Its specificity is not known. Trimming removed 0 bases from V and 5 bases from J, with 8 bases in between. Germline CDR1 reads LNHNV; CDR2 reads YYDKDF (reference sequence). The CDR3 is 14 amino acids. Repertoires were generated with immunoSEQ multiplex PCR, while TCRdb's copy carries only in-frame clones and drops some. The top ten hold about 17% of the sample, which has about 22,000 clones, roughly 80% seen once. This record comes from a study of CD4 T cells in relation to SARS-CoV-2 and coronaviruses. Study summary: Crossreactive spike epitopes shared across donors were mapped to their HLA restriction. Whole-study results and caveats: About 65% of donors had memory CD4+ clonotypes crossrecognizing SARS-CoV-2 and common cold coronavirus spike.

Unexposed donor CD4+ T cells date from about 2011-2018, before the COVID-19 pandemic. After around nine days of culture, CD4+ T cells were isolated. Material: CD4+ T cells from PBMCs, cultured in vitro. The chain links TRBV15 to TRBJ2-1; unclear D gene. The clonotype originates from a human donor in good health. The CDR3 spells CATSRELKHNEQFF. CDR3 DNA: TGTGCCACCAGCAGAGAGCTAAAACACAATGAGCAGTTCTTC.